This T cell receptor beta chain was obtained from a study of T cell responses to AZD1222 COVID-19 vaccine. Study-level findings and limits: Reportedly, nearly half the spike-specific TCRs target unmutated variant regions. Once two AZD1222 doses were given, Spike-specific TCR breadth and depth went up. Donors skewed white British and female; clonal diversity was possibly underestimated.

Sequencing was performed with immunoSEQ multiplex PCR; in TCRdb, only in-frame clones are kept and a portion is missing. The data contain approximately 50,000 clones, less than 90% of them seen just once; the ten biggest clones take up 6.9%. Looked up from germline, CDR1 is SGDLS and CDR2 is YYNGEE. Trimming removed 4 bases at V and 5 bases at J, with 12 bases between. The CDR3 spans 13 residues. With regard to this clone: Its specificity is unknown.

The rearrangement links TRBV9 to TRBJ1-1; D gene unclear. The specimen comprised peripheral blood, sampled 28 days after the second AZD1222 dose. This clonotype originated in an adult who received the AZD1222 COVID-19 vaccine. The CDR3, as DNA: TGTGCCAGCAGCCCCAGGCCGGGGACTGAAGCTTTCTTT. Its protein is CASSPRPGTEAFF.